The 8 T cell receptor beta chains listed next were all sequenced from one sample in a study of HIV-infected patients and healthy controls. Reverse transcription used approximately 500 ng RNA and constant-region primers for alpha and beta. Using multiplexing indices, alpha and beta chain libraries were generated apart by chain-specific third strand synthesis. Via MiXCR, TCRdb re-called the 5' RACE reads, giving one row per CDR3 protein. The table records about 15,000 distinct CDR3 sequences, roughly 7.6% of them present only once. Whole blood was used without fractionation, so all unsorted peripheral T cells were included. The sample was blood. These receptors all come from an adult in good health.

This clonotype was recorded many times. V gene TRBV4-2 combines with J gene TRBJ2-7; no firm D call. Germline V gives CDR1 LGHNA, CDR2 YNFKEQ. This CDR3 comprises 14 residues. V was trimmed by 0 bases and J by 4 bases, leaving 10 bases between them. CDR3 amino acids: CASSQDDGPYEQYF. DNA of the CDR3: TGTGCCAGCAGCCAAGACGACGGGCCTTACGAGCAGTACTTC.

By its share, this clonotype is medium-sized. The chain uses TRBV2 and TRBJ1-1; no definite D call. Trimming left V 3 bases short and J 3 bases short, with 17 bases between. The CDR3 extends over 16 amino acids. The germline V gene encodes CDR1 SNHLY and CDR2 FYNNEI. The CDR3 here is CASSETPSGKYTEAFF. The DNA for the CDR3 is TGTGCCAGCAGTGAGACACCGTCAGGAAAATACACTGAAGCTTTCTTT.

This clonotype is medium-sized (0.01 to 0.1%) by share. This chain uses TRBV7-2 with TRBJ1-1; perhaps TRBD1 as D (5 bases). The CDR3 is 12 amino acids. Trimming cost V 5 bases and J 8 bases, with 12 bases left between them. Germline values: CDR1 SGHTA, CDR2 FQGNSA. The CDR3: CASSLVGVEAFF. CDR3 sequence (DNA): TGTGCCAGCAGCCTGGTGGGGGTCGAAGCTTTCTTT.

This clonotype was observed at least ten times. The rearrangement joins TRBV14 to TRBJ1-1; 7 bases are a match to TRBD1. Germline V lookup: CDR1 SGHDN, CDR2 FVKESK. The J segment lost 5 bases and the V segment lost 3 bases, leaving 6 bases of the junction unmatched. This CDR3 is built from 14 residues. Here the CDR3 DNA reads TGTGCCAGCAGCCAGCAACAGGGGTTAACTGAAGCTTTCTTT. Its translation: CASSQQQGLTEAFF.

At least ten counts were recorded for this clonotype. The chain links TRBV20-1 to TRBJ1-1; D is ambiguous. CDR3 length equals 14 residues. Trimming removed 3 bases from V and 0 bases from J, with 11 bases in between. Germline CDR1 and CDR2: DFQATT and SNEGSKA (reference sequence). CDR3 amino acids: CSAREGSMNTEAFF. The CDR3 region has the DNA TGCAGTGCTAGGGAGGGTTCCATGAACACTGAAGCTTTCTTT.

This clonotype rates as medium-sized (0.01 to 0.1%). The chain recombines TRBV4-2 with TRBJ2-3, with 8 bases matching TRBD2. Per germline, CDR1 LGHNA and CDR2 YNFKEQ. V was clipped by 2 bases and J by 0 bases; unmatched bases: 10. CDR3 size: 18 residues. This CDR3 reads CASSQRPLAGASTDTQYF. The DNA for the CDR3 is TGTGCCAGCAGCCAAAGGCCCCTAGCGGGTGCTAGCACAGATACGCAGTATTTT.

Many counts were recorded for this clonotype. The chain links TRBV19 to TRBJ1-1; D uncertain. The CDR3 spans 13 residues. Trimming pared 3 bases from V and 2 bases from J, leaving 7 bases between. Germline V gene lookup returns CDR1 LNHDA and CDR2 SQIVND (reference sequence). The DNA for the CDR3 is TGTGCCAGTAGTATGCGGAAAAACACTGAAGCTTTCTTT. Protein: CASSMRKNTEAFF.

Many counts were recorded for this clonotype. CDR3 sequence (DNA): TGTGCCACCAGTGATTTCAGGGCAGGGGATGGCTACACCTTC. It codes for CATSDFRAGDGYTF. The chain links TRBV24-1 to TRBJ1-2, with D perhaps TRBD1 (6 bases). The CDR3 consists of 14 residues. Trimming took 1 base from V and 6 from J, leaving 11 bases between them. Germline V gives CDR1 KGHDR, CDR2 SFDVKD.